This TCR beta chain comes out of a study of shared clonotypes between healthy human individuals. Study as a whole: Researchers drew samples from a couple of women and a few men aged 18 to 49.

Losses at the gene ends were 2 bases for V and 7 bases for J; bases not matched to a gene: 14. There are 19 residues in the CDR3. The V gene's germline CDR1 is SGHRS and CDR2 YFSETQ. Genomic DNA from each subset was divided evenly over several immunoSEQ plates. Using immunoSEQ multiplex PCR, the repertoire was profiled, and TCRdb retains in-frame clones only, with some absent. Of approximately 100,000 clones in the sample, about 68% were seen once. Caucasian adults living in Nashville, Tennessee, provided all samples. CD8 memory merged CD45RO+ cells and CCR7-negative CD45RA+ TemRA cells into one population.

The J gene is TRBJ2-1, the V gene TRBV5-1; 14 bases map to TRBD2. The sample was memory CD8+ T cells sorted from blood. Subset reported: CD45RO+ cells pooled with CCR7-negative TemRA cells. The TCR was taken from a man between 25 and 39 years old in good health. CDR3 coding DNA: TGCGCCAGCAGCTTACACGGGACTAGCGGGAGCATAATTAAGAATGAGCAGTTCTTC. Its translation: CASSLHGTSGSIIKNEQFF.